This T cell receptor beta chain stems from a study of blood T cell repertoires in COVID-19. Turning to the study itself: Acute and convalescent COVID-19 samples came from the United States, Italy and Spain.

As handled by the study authors: How many nucleated cells were present was estimated from reference gene primer amplification. The repertoire was sequenced with immunoSEQ multiplex PCR; TCRdb's copy has only in-frame clones and lacks some. The DNA gave D and trimming, while V, J and clone size come from that table. The table has roughly 250,000 clones, 70% to 85% seen once. The germline CDR1 and CDR2 sequences are SNHLY and FYNNEI. This CDR3 has 14 residues. Deletions cut 7 bases from V and 0 bases from J, with 12 bases between. Sequenced input: peripheral blood. This TCR derives from a woman over 75 with acute or convalescent COVID-19. The rearrangement uses TRBV2 and TRBJ1-2, with unresolved D. The CDR3 DNA reads as TGTGCCAGCACCGGGATAGGATCTAACTATGGCTACACCTTC. Its protein is CASTGIGSNYGYTF.